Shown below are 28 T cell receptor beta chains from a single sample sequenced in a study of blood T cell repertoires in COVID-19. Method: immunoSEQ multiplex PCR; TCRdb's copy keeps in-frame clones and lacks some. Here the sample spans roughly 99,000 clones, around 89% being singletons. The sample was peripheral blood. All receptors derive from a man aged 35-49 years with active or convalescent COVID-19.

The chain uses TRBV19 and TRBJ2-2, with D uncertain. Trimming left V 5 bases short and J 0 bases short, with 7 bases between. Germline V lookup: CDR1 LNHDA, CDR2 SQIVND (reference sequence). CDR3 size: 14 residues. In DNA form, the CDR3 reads TGTGCCAGTAGTGGAGTTACGAACACCGGGGAGCTGTTTTTT. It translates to CASSGVTNTGELFF. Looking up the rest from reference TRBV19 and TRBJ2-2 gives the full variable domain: DGGITQSPKYLFRKEGQNVTLSCEQNLNHDAMYWYRQDPGQGLRLIYYSQIVNDFQKGDIAEGYSVSREKKESFPLTVTSAQKNPTAFYLCASSGVTNTGELFFGEGSRLTVL.

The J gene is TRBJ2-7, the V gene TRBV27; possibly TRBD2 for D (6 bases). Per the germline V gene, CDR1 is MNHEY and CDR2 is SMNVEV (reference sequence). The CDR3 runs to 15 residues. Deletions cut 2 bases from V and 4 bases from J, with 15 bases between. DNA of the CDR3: TGTGCCAGCAGTTTACTCGGACTAACTGGGTACGAGCAGTACTTC. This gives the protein CASSLLGLTGYEQYF.

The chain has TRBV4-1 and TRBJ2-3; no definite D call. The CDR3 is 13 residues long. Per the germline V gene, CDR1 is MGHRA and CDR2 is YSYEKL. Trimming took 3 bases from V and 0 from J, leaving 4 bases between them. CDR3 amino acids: CASSHTSTDTQYF. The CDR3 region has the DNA TGCGCCAGCAGCCATACTAGCACAGATACGCAGTATTTT.

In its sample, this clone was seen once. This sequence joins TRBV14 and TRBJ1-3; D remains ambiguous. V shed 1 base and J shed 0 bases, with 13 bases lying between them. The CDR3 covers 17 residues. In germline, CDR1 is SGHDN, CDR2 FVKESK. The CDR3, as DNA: TGTGCCAGCAGCCAAGCAACGGTCCGAAACTCTGGAAACACCATATATTTT. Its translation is CASSQATVRNSGNTIYF.

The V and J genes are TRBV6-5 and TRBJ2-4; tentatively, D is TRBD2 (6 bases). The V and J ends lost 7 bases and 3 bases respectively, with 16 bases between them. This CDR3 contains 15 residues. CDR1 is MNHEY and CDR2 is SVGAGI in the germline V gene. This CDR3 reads CASTGLSSGKNIQYF. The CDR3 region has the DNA TGTGCCAGCACCGGACTATCTTCGGGCAAAAACATTCAGTACTTC.

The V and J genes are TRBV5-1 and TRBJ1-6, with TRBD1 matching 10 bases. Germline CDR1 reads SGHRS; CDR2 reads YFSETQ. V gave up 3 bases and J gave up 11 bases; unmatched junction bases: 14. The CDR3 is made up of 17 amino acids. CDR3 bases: TGCGCCAGCAGCTCGACGGGACAGGGGACTTCTACGACACCCCTCCACTTT. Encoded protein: CASSSTGQGTSTTPLHF.

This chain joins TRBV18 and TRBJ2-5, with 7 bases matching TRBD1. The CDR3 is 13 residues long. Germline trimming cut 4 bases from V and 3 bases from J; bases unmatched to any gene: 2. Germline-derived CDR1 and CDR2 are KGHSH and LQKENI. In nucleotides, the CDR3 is TGTGCCAGCTCACGGGACAGAAAAGAGACCCAGTACTTC. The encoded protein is CASSRDRKETQYF. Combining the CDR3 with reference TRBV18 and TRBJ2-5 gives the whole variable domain NAGVMQNPRHLVRRRGQEARLRCSPMKGHSHVYWYRQLPEEGLKFMVYLQKENIIDESGMPKERFSAEFPKEGPSILRIQQVVRGDSAAYFCASSRDRKETQYFGPGTRLLVL.

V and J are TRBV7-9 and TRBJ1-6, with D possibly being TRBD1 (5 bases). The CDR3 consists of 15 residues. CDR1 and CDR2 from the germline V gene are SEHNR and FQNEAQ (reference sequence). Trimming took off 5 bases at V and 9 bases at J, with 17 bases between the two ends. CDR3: CASSLQGLGGSPLHF. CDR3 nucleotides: TGTGCCAGCAGCCTCCAGGGTCTGGGTGGTTCACCCCTCCACTTT. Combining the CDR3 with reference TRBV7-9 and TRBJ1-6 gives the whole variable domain DTGVSQNPRHKITKRGQNVTFRCDPISEHNRLYWYRQTLGQGPEFLTYFQNEAQLEKSRLLSDRFSAERPKGSFSTLEIQRTEQGDSAMYLCASSLQGLGGSPLHFGNGTRLTVT.

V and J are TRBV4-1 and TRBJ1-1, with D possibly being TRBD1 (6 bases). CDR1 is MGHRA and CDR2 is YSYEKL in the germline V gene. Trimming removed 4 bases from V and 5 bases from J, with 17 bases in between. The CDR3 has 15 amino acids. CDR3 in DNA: TGCGCCAGCAGCCCGGTTGGGGGGGGCCGGACTGAAGCTTTCTTT. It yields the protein CASSPVGGGRTEAFF.

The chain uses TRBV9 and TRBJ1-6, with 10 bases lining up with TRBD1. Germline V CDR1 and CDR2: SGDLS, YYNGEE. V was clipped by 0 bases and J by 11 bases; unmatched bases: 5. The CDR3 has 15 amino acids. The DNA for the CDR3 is TGTGCCAGCAGCGTAGAGGGGACAGGGGTAACACCCCTCCACTTT. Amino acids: CASSVEGTGVTPLHF.

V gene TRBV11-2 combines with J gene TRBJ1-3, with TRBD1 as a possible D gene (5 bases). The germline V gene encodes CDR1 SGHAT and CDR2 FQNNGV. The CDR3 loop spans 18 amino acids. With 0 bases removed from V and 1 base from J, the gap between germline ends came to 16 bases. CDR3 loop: CASSLEVGAKRSGNTIYF. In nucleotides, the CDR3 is TGTGCCAGCAGCTTAGAAGTAGGGGCCAAACGTTCTGGAAACACCATATATTTT.

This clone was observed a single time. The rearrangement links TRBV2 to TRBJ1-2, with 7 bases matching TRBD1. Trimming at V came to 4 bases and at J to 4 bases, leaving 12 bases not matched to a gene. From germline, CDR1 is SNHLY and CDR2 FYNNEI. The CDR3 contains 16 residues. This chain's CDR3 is CASSGGQKSSFYGYTF. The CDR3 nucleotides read TGTGCCAGCAGTGGGGGACAGAAAAGTTCTTTCTATGGCTACACCTTC.

The CDR3 region is CASSPGETDTQYF. The CDR3 DNA reads as TGTGCCAGCAGCCCGGGGGAGACAGATACGCAGTATTTT. The V gene is TRBV28, the J gene TRBJ2-3; D might be TRBD2 (6 bases). The CDR3 runs to 13 residues. The germline V and J ends were trimmed by 6 bases and 3 bases, with 10 bases remaining between them. CDR1 is MDHEN and CDR2 is SYDVKM in the germline V gene. Complete variable domain (other parts from reference TRBV28 and TRBJ2-3): DVKVTQSSRYLVKRTGEKVFLECVQDMDHENMFWYRQDPGLGLRLIYFSYDVKMKEKGDIPEGYSVSREKKERFSLILESASTNQTSMYLCASSPGETDTQYFGPGTRLTVL.

The DNA of the CDR3 is TGTGCCTCCTACCCGGGACAGGGAATAAGTGAGCAGTACTTC. Translated, it gives CASYPGQGISEQYF. The rearrangement uses TRBV28 and TRBJ2-7; 9 positions agree with TRBD1. The V segment lost 11 bases and the J segment 7 bases; nucleotides outside the gene matches: 15. Germline CDR1 reads MDHEN; CDR2 reads SYDVKM. CDR3 length: 14 amino acids.

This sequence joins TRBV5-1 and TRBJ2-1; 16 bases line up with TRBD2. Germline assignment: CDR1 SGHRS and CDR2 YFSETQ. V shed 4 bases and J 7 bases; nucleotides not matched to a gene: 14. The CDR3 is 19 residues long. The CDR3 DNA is TGCGCCAGCAGCCCCGGGACTAGCGGGAGGGCCCCTATTCGAAATGAGCAGTTCTTC. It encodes CASSPGTSGRAPIRNEQFF.

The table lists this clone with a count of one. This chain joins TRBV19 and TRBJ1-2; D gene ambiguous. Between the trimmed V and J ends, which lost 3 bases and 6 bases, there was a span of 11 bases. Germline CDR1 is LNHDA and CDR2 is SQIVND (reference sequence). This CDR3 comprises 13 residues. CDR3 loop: CASSMEGIHGYTF. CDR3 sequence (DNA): TGTGCCAGTAGTATGGAGGGAATCCATGGCTACACCTTC.

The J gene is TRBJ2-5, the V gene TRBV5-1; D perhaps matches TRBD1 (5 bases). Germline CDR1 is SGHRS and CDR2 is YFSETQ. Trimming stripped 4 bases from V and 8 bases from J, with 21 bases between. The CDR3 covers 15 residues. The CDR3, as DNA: TGCGCCAGCAGCCCGGTTGGGGCAGCATTTCATACCCAGTACTTC. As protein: CASSPVGAAFHTQYF.

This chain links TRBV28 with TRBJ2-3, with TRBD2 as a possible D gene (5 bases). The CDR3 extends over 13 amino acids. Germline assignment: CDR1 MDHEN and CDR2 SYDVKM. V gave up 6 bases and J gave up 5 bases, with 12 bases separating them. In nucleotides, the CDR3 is TGTGCCAGCAGCTCTGGTAGCGAAGATACGCAGTATTTT. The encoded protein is CASSSGSEDTQYF.

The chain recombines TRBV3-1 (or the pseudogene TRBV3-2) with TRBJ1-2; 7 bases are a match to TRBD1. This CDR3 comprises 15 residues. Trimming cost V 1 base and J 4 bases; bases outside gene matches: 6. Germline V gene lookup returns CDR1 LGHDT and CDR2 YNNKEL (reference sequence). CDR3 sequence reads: CASSQAGTAFYGYTF. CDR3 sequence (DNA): TGTGCCAGCAGCCAAGCCGGGACAGCTTTCTATGGCTACACCTTC.

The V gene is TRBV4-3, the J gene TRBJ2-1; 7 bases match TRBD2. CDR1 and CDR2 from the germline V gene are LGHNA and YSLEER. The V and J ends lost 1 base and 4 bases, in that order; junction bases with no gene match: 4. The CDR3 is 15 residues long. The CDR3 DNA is TGCGCCAGCAGCCAAGGCCTAGCGGATTACAATGAGCAGTTCTTC. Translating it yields CASSQGLADYNEQFF.

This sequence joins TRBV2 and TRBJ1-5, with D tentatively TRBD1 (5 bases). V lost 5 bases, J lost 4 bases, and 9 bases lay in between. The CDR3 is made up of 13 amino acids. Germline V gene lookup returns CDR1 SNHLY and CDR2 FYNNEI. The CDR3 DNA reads TGTGCCAGCAGTCGGGGGGAAAATCAGCCCCAGCATTTT. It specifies CASSRGENQPQHF.

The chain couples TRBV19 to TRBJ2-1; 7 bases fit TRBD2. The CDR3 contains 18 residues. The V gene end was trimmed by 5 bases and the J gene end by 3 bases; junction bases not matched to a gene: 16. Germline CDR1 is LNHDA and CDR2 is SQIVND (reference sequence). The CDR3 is CASSSRTLGGSRYNEQFF. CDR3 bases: TGTGCCAGTAGTTCCAGGACCCTCGGCGGGAGTCGCTACAATGAGCAGTTCTTC.

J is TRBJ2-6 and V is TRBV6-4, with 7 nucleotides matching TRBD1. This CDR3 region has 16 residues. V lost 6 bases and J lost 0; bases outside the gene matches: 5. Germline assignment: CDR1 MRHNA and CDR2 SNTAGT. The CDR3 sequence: CASSFRDSSGANVLTF. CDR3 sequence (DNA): TGTGCCAGCAGCTTCCGGGACAGCTCTGGGGCCAACGTCCTGACTTTC.

For the CDR3, the DNA is TGTGCCAGTAGCGATGACCGGGACAGGGGCTCCTACGAGCAGTACTTC. Amino acid sequence: CASSDDRDRGSYEQYF. The chain carries TRBV6-2 or TRBV6-3 and TRBJ2-7; 10 nucleotides agree with TRBD1. The CDR3 runs to 16 residues. V lost 9 bases and J lost 0; bases outside the gene matches: 11. Looked up from germline, CDR1 is MNHEY and CDR2 is SVGEGT.

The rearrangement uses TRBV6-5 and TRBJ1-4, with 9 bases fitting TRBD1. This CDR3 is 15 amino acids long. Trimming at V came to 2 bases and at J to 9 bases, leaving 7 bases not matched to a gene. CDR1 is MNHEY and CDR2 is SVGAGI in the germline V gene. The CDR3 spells CASSYPGQGEKKLFF. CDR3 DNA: TGTGCCAGCAGTTACCCGGGACAGGGAGAAAAAAAACTGTTTTTT.

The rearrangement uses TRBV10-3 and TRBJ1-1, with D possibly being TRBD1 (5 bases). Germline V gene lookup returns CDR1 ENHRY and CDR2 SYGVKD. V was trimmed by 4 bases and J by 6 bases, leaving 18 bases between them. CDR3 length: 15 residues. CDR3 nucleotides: TGTGCCATCAGTGTTTTTAACAGAGAAGGGGCTGAAGCTTTCTTT. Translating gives CAISVFNREGAEAFF.

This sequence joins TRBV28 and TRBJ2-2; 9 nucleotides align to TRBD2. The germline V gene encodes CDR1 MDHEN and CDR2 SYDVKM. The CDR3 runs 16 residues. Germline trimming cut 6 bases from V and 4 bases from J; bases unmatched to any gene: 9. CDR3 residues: CASSDPTSGLTGELFF. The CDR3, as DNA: TGTGCCAGCAGCGATCCGACTAGCGGACTCACCGGGGAGCTGTTTTTT.

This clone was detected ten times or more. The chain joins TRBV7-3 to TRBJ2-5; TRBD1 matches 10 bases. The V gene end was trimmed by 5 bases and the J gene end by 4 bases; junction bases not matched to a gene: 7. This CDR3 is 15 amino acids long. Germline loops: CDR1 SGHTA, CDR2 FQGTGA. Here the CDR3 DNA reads TGTGCCAGCAGCCCGGGACAGGGGAGGGGAGAGACCCAGTACTTC. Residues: CASSPGQGRGETQYF.